The 5 T cell receptor beta chains below all came from one sample that was sequenced in a study of T cells in lung cancer brain metastases. The data were produced by immunoSEQ multiplex PCR, yet TCRdb's version contains in-frame clones alone and is incomplete. The sample lists roughly 4,500 clones; roughly 90% were seen once. What was sequenced was tumor tissue from the primary lung tumor. These receptors were taken from a man aged 55-75 years with non-small cell lung cancer.

This chain joins TRBV5-8 and TRBJ1-4, with D possibly TRBD1 on 5 matching bases. V gave up 4 bases and J gave up 8 bases, with 18 bases separating them. The CDR3 covers 15 residues. CDR1 and CDR2 from the germline V gene are SGHTS and YDEGEE. CDR3: CASSAPTVYREKLFF. CDR3 in DNA: TGTGCCAGCAGCGCGCCGACAGTCTACAGGGAAAAACTGTTTTTT.

The rearrangement links TRBV5-4 to TRBJ2-7; no clear D gene. The ends were cut back, 0 bases at V and 7 bases at J, with 8 bases in the middle. Per germline, CDR1 SGHNT and CDR2 YYREEE (reference sequence). The CDR3 covers 12 residues. The CDR3 region is CASSLDTTEQYF. The CDR3 DNA is TGTGCCAGCAGCTTGGACACCACTGAGCAGTACTTC.

This chain links TRBV6-6 with TRBJ1-3; D might be TRBD1 (5 bases). This CDR3 spans 12 amino acids. V lost 7 bases and J lost 3, with 7 bases in between. Germline lookup yields CDR1 MNHNY and CDR2 SVGAGI (reference sequence). This chain's CDR3 is CASNRGGNTIYF. Here the CDR3 DNA reads TGTGCCAGCAATAGGGGTGGAAACACCATATATTTT.

In its sample, this clone was seen once. At one of its ends the junction is not consistent with the germline gene, which may arise from a read error. This chain uses TRBV30 with TRBJ1-5; 8 bases align to TRBD1. CDR1 and CDR2 from the germline V gene are GTSNPN and SVGIG (reference sequence). CDR3 length equals 14 residues. DNA for the CDR3: TGTGTCTGGAGTGGGCAGGGGGCAGGTCAGCCCCAGCATTTT. Residues: CVWSGQGAGQPQHF.

For this clone: This specimen includes other DNA sequences encoding the same CDR3. V and J are TRBV30 and TRBJ1-5; D remains ambiguous. Germline loops: CDR1 GTSNPN, CDR2 SVGIG (reference sequence). This CDR3 spans 13 amino acids. Trimming left V 1 base short and J 1 base short, with 5 bases between. CDR3 protein: CAWSDGSNQPQHF. CDR3 in DNA: TGTGCCTGGAGTGACGGCAGCAATCAGCCCCAGCATTTT.